The next 6 T cell receptor beta chains were all read from a single sample in a study of prognosis after radiotherapy for stage I lung cancer. Multiplex PCR in two rounds served to amplify TCR beta CDR3 from genomic DNA. First-round PCR amplification was performed with primers specific to each TRBV and TRBJ gene. TCRdb itself ran the multiplex PCR reads through MiXCR, one entry per CDR3 protein. The table has 12,000 to 15,000 distinct CDR3 sequences, approximately 46% seen once. Sequenced here: PBMCs, sampled before or after stereotactic body radiation therapy (not recorded which). The source is a donor older than 45 with non-small cell lung cancer.

The chain has TRBV20-1 and TRBJ2-3, with 8 positions matching TRBD1. V was clipped by 7 bases and J by 6 bases; unmatched bases: 9. CDR1 DFQATT and CDR2 SNEGSKA come from the germline V gene (reference sequence). The CDR3 has 13 amino acids. The CDR3 here is CSGRAGGFDTQYF. As DNA, the CDR3 is TGCAGTGGACGGGCAGGGGGCTTTGATACGCAGTATTTT.

Notes on this clonotype: This likely came from a read error, as a far larger clone is one base away. The rearrangement links TRBV6-4 to TRBJ2-7; D not certain. This CDR3 comprises 14 residues. V dropped 4 bases and J dropped 5 bases, with 15 bases sitting between them. Per germline, CDR1 MRHNA and CDR2 SNTAGT. CDR3 loop: CASSARSGQNEQYF. The CDR3 coding sequence is TGTGCCAGCAGTGCCCGCAGTGGGCAGAACGAGCAGTACTTC.

This clonotype was observed at least ten times. The chain links TRBV27 to TRBJ2-5; 13 nucleotides agree with TRBD2. CDR1 is MNHEY, CDR2 SMNVEV, per germline (reference sequence). V shed 4 bases and J 5 bases; nucleotides not matched to a gene: 4. The CDR3 covers 15 residues. CDR3 DNA sequence: TGTGCCAGCAGTTCGGGACTAGCGGGGATGGAGACCCAGTACTTC. This gives the protein CASSSGLAGMETQYF.

This chain joins TRBV27 and TRBJ1-1; perhaps TRBD1 as D (5 bases). CDR1 and CDR2 from the germline V gene are MNHEY and SMNVEV (reference sequence). V lost 7 bases to trimming and J lost 2 bases, with 14 bases between them. The CDR3 contains 14 residues. CDR3: CASIVQGANTEAFF. CDR3 sequence (DNA): TGTGCCAGCATTGTCCAGGGTGCCAACACTGAAGCTTTCTTT.

The V gene is TRBV6-5, the J gene TRBJ1-2; 9 nucleotides match TRBD1. CDR3 length: 18 amino acids. V shed 0 bases and J 1 base; nucleotides not matched to a gene: 9. Germline-derived CDR1 and CDR2 are MNHEY and SVGAGI. CDR3 nucleotides: TGTGCCAGCAGTTACTCGGGGGGGACAGGGAGCATTAACTATGGCTACACCTTC. This translates into CASSYSGGTGSINYGYTF.

Comment on this clonotype: A read error may explain this, as a much larger clone is one base away. The V gene is TRBV4-1, the J gene TRBJ2-1; D gene unclear. The CDR3 sequence is 14 residues long. V was clipped by 4 bases and J by 1 base, with 8 bases between them. CDR1 and CDR2 (germline): MGHRA, YSYEKL. CDR3 nucleotide sequence: TGCGCCAGCAGCCCCCCCGGGTCCTACAATGAGCAGTTCTTC. It specifies CASSPPGSYNEQFF.